The 10 T cell receptor beta chains below all came from one sample that was sequenced in a study of T cell responses to AZD1222 COVID-19 vaccine listed by TCRdb under 2021. Preparation of the library involved the immunoSEQ multiplex PCR assay. In its TCRdb copy, this immuneACCESS table keeps in-frame sequences only and misses some clones. Where compared with another copy, unresolved V genes explain less than half of these, and the others have no known cause. The sample has roughly 85,000 clones on record, 88% of them singletons. Clones ranked in the top ten supply roughly 5.1% of the sample. The sample's time point label is to be understood as: baseline before first vaccination. The sample's treatment or condition label, in plain terms: meningococcal conjugate vaccine given as trial control. The material sequenced was peripheral blood, taken on day 0 of MenACWY control vaccination. The receptors come from an adult in good health.

The chain couples TRBV7-2 to TRBJ2-3; 7 bases are shared with TRBD1. Germline V lookup: CDR1 SGHTA, CDR2 FQGNSA. The CDR3 is 15 amino acids. The V segment lost 5 bases and the J segment 0 bases; nucleotides outside the gene matches: 5. CDR3 nucleotides: TGTGCCAGCAGCAAGGGGGCCTGGAGCACAGATACGCAGTATTTT. Encoded protein: CASSKGAWSTDTQYF.

The V and J genes are TRBV28 and TRBJ2-2; 11 bases are shared with TRBD2. The germline CDR1 and CDR2 sequences are MDHEN and SYDVKM. The CDR3 is 19 amino acids. V gave up 3 bases and J gave up 0 bases; unmatched junction bases: 9. The CDR3 coding sequence is TGTGCCAGCAGTTTTGTAGCGGGGGGGGTCTCCGCGAACACCGGGGAGCTGTTTTTT. Translation gives CASSFVAGGVSANTGELFF.

The chain combines TRBV7-6 with TRBJ1-1; D is perhaps TRBD1 (5 bases). The V and J ends lost 5 bases and 6 bases respectively, with 16 bases between them. The length of the CDR3 is 14 residues. Germline values: CDR1 SGHVS, CDR2 FNYEAQ. In DNA, the CDR3 is TGTGCCAGCAGCGTTGGACACCTCGCCGCTGAAGCTTTCTTT. Translated: CASSVGHLAAEAFF.

V gene TRBV18 combines with J gene TRBJ1-1; D might be TRBD1 (5 bases). V dropped 2 bases and J dropped 3 bases, with 16 bases sitting between them. Germline values: CDR1 KGHSH, CDR2 LQKENI. The CDR3 length is 16 residues. The CDR3 here is CASSPKRGGFDTEAFF. The CDR3 region has the DNA TGTGCCAGCTCACCAAAACGTGGGGGGTTTGACACTGAAGCTTTCTTT. Using reference TRBV18 and TRBJ1-1 for the parts outside the CDR3, the full variable domain is NAGVMQNPRHLVRRRGQEARLRCSPMKGHSHVYWYRQLPEEGLKFMVYLQKENIIDESGMPKERFSAEFPKEGPSILRIQQVVRGDSAAYFCASSPKRGGFDTEAFFGQGTRLTVV.

This clone came up once. J is TRBJ1-1 and V is TRBV29-1; 8 nucleotides match TRBD1. The CDR3 spans 13 residues. From germline, CDR1 is SQVTM and CDR2 ANQGSEA. J gave up 4 bases and V 2 bases, and 3 bases lay outside the gene matches. The CDR3 spells CSVEQGAVTEAFF. Here the CDR3 DNA reads TGCAGCGTTGAACAGGGGGCAGTCACTGAAGCTTTCTTT.

This sequence joins TRBV10-3 and TRBJ2-1; TRBD1 matches at 10 bases. Germline assignment: CDR1 ENHRY and CDR2 SYGVKD. This CDR3 comprises 16 residues. The J segment lost 7 bases and the V segment lost 3 bases, leaving 9 bases of the junction unmatched. CDR3 region: CAISDPDGTGVNEQFF. For the CDR3, the DNA is TGTGCCATCAGTGACCCGGATGGGACAGGGGTTAATGAGCAGTTCTTC.

The V and J genes are TRBV9 and TRBJ1-6, with 7 bases matching TRBD1. V lost 4 bases, J lost 8 bases, and 12 bases stayed unmatched. The CDR3 is 16 amino acids. CDR1 and CDR2 from the germline V gene are SGDLS and YYNGEE. CDR3 DNA sequence: TGTGCCAGCAGCCCTCGGGGGACAGCCATGGATTCACCCCTCCACTTT. It is translated as CASSPRGTAMDSPLHF.

The chain uses TRBV6-2 or TRBV6-3 and TRBJ2-3, with D maybe TRBD2 (7 bases). The V end lost 3 bases, the J end lost 1 base, and 17 bases lay between the germline ends. CDR1 is MNHEY, CDR2 SVGEGT, per germline. The CDR3 sequence is 17 residues long. DNA of the CDR3: TGTGCCAGCAGTTATGACCGTAGGGGGGGACGCACAGATACGCAGTATTTT. Its protein is CASSYDRRGGRTDTQYF.

This rearrangement joins TRBV18 to TRBJ2-3, with 8 bases aligning to TRBD2. J gave up 6 bases and V 4 bases, and 9 bases lay outside the gene matches. Germline CDR1 reads KGHSH; CDR2 reads LQKENI. CDR3 length: 15 amino acids. The CDR3 nucleotides are TGTGCCAGCTCACTACAGCGGGGGACGGGTGATACGCAGTATTTT. Translated: CASSLQRGTGDTQYF.

The chain recombines TRBV10-2 with TRBJ1-5; the D gene is possibly TRBD1 (5 bases). CDR1 and CDR2 from the germline V gene are WSHSY and SAAADI. The CDR3 is made up of 16 amino acids. The V gene lost 4 bases and the J gene lost 0 bases, with 13 bases spanning the gap. The CDR3 here is CASSGGRGTSNQPQHF. Here the CDR3 DNA reads TGCGCCAGCAGTGGTGGTCGGGGCACTAGCAATCAGCCCCAGCATTTT.